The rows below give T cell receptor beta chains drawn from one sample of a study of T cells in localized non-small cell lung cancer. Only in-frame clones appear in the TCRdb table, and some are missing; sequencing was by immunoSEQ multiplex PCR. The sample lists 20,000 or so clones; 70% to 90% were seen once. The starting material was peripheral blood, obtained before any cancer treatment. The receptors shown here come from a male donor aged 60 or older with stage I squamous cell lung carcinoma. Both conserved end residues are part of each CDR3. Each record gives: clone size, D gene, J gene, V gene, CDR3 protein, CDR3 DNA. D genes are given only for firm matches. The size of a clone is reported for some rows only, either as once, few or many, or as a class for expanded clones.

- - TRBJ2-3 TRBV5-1 CASSLGRGGTDTQYF TGCGCCAGCAGCTTGGGGCGGGGCGGCACAGATACGCAGTATTTT
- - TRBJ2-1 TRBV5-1 CASSVGADYNEQFF TGCGCCAGCAGCGTAGGGGCGGACTACAATGAGCAGTTCTTC
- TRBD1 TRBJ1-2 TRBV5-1 CASSLEGADGYTF TGCGCCAGCAGCTTGGAGGGGGCGGATGGCTACACCTTC
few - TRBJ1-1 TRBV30 CAWSRQTNTEAFF TGTGCCTGGAGCCGACAGACGAACACTGAAGCTTTCTTT
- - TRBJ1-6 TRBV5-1 CASRGEDSSPLHF TGCGCCAGCAGGGGTGAGGATAGTTCACCCCTCCACTTT
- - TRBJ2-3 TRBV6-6 CASSYSQDSDTQYF TGTGCCAGCAGTTACTCCCAAGACTCAGATACGCAGTATTTT
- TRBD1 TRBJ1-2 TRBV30 CAWTGGRIYGYTF TGTGCCTGGACAGGGGGCCGTATCTATGGCTACACCTTC
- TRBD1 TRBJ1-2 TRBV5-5 CASSLRGQGAGGYTF TGTGCCAGCAGCCTTAGAGGACAGGGGGCGGGAGGCTACACCTTC
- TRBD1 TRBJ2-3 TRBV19 CASSTGQGTDTQYF TGTGCCAGTAGTACGGGACAGGGAACAGATACGCAGTATTTT
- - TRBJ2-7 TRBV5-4 CASSLNSYEQYF TGTGCCAGCAGCCTGAACAGTTACGAGCAGTACTTC
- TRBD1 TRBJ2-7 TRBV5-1 CASSLGQGIDEQYF TGCGCCAGCAGCCTGGGACAGGGGATCGACGAGCAGTACTTC
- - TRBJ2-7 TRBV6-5 CASSYSQGAEQYF TGTGCCAGCAGTTACTCTCAGGGAGCCGAGCAGTACTTC
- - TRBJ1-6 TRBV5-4 CASSFDEIQPLHF TGTGCCAGCAGCTTCGACGAGATTCAACCCCTCCACTTT
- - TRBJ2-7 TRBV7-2 CASSLARAGLYEQYF TGTGCCAGCAGCTTAGCACGGGCGGGGCTCTACGAGCAGTACTTC
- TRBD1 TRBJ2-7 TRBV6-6 CASSKAGGYEQYF TGTGCCAGCAGTAAGGCAGGGGGCTACGAGCAGTACTTC
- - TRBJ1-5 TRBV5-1 CASSWDTTQPQHF TGCGCCAGCAGCTGGGACACTACTCAGCCCCAGCATTTT
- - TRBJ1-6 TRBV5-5 CASSPGPINSPLHF TGTGCCAGCAGCCCGGGACCCATTAATTCACCCCTCCACTTT
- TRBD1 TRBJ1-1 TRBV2 CASSEKVGQGVRNTEAFF TGTGCCAGCAGTGAAAAAGTTGGACAGGGCGTGAGGAACACTGAAGCTTTCTTT
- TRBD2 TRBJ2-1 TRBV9 CASSPRAGGPNEQFF TGTGCCAGCAGCCCACGAGCGGGGGGGCCCAATGAGCAGTTCTTC
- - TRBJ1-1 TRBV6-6 CASSYSALNTEAFF TGTGCCAGCAGTTACTCTGCCCTGAACACTGAAGCTTTCTTT
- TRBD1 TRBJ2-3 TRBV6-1 CASSDRGKQYF TGTGCCAGCAGTGACAGGGGGAAGCAGTATTTT
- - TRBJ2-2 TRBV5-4 CASSLQVTGELFF TGTGCCAGCAGCTTGCAGGTCACCGGGGAGCTGTTTTTT
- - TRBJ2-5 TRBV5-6 CASSLLKVVPETQYF TGTGCCAGCAGCCTCCTGAAGGTAGTCCCAGAGACCCAGTACTTC
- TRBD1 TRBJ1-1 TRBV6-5 CASSSTGGNTEAFF TGTGCCAGCAGTTCGACAGGGGGTAACACTGAAGCTTTCTTT
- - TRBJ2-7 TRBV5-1 CASSLGTPPRSYEQYF TGCGCCAGCAGCTTGGGGACTCCGCCCCGCTCCTACGAGCAGTACTTC